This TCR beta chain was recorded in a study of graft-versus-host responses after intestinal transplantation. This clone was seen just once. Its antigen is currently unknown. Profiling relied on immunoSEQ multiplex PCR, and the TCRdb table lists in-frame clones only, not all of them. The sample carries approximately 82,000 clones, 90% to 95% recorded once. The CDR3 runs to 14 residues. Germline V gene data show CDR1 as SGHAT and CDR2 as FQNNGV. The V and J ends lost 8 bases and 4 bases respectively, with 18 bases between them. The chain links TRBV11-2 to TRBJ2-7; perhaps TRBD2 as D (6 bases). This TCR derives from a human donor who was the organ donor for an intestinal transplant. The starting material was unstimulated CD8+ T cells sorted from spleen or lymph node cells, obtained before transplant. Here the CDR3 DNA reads TGTGCCAGCGGCGGGGAAGTAACGGGGTACGAGCAGTACTTC. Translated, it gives CASGGEVTGYEQYF.